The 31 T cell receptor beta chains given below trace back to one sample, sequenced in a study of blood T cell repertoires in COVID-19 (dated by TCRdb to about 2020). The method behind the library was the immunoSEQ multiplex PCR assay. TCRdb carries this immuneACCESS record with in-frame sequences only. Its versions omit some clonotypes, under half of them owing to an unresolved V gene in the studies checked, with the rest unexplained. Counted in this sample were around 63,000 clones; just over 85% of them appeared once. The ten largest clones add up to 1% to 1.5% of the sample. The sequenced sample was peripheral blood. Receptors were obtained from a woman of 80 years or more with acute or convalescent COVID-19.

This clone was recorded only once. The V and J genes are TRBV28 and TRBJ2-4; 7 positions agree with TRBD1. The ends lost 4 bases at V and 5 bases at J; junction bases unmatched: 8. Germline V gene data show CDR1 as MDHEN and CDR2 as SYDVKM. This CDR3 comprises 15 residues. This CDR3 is CASSSGQAIQNIQYF. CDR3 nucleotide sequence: TGTGCCAGCAGTTCCGGACAGGCTATTCAAAACATTCAGTACTTC.

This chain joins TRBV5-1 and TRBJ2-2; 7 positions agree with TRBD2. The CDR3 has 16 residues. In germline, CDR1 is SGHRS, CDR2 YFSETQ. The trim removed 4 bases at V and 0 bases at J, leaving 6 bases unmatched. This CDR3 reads CASSQSGETNTGELFF. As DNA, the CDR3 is TGCGCCAGCAGCCAGAGCGGGGAAACGAACACCGGGGAGCTGTTTTTT.

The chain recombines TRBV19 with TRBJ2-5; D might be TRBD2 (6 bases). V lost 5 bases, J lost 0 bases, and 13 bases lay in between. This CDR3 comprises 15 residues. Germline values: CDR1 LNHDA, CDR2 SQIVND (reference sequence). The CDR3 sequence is CASSLLRGNQETQYF. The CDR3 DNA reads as TGTGCCAGTAGTCTTCTTCGGGGGAACCAAGAGACCCAGTACTTC.

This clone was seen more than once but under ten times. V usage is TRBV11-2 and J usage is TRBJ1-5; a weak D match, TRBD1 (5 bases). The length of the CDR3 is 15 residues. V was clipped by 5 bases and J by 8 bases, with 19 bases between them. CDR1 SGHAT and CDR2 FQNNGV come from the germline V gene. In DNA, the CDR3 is TGTGCCAGCAGCCAACGGGGCGGGATCCGGGAGCCCCAGCATTTT. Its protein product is CASSQRGGIREPQHF.

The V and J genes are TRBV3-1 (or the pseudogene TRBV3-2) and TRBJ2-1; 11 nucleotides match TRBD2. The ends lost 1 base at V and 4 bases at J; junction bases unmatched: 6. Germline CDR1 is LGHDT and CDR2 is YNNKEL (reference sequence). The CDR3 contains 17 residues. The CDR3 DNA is TGTGCCAGCAGCCAAGGACTAGCGGGATGGTTTTACAATGAGCAGTTCTTC. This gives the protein CASSQGLAGWFYNEQFF.

CDR3 loop: CASSQVFGSYNEQFF. The DNA for the CDR3 is TGTGCCAGCAGCCAGGTTTTTGGATCCTACAATGAGCAGTTCTTC. J is TRBJ2-1 and V is TRBV28, with D unclear. Germline assignment: CDR1 MDHEN and CDR2 SYDVKM. V lost 6 bases and J lost 1, with 13 bases in between. This CDR3 contains 15 residues.

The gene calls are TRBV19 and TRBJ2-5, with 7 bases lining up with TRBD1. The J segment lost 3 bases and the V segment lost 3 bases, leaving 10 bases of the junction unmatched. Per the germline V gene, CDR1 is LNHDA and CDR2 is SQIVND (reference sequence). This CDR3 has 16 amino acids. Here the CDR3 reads CASSIGRSTGEETQYF. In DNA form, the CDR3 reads TGTGCCAGTAGTATTGGTAGGTCCACAGGGGAAGAGACCCAGTACTTC.

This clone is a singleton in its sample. This CDR3 is CASSTGTKGTYQPQHF. The CDR3, as DNA: TGTGCCAGTTCGACAGGGACAAAGGGGACCTATCAGCCCCAGCATTTT. This chain uses TRBV19 with TRBJ1-5; TRBD1 agrees at 7 bases. Looked up from germline, CDR1 is LNHDA and CDR2 is SQIVND (reference sequence). The CDR3 extends over 16 amino acids. J gave up 5 bases and V 8 bases, and 15 bases lay outside the gene matches. Based on the CDR3 plus reference TRBV19 and TRBJ1-5, the full variable domain is DGGITQSPKYLFRKEGQNVTLSCEQNLNHDAMYWYRQDPGQGLRLIYYSQIVNDFQKGDIAEGYSVSREKKESFPLTVTSAQKNPTAFYLCASSTGTKGTYQPQHFGDGTRLSIL.

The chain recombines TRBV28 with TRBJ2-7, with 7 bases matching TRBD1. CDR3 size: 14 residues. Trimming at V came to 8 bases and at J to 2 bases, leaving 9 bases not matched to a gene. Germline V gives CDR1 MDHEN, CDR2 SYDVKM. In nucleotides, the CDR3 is TGTGCCAGCCGAACCGGACAGGTTACCTACGAGCAGTACTTC. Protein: CASRTGQVTYEQYF.

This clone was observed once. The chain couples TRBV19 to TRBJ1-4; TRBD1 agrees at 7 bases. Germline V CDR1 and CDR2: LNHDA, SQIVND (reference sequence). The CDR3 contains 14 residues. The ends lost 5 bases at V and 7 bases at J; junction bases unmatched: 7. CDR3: CASSSQGGSEKLFF. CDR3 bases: TGTGCCAGTAGTTCTCAGGGGGGCAGTGAAAAACTGTTTTTT.

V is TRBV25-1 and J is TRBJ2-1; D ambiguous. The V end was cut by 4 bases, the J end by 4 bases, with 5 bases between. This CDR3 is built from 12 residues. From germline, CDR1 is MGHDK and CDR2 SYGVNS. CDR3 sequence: CASSGSYNEQFF. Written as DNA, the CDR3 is TGTGCCAGCAGTGGTTCTTACAATGAGCAGTTCTTC.

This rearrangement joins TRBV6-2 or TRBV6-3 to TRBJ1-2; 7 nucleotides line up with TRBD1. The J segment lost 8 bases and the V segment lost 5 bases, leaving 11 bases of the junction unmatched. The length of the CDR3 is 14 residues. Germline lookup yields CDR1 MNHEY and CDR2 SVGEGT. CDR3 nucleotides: TGTGCCAGCAGTCCCCAGGGGGTGTGGCACGGCTACACCTTC. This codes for CASSPQGVWHGYTF.

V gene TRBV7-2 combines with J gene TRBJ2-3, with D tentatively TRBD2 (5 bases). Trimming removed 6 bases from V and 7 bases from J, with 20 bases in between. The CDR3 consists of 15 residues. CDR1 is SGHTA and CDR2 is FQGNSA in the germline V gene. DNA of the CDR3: TGTGCCAGCAGAATAACAGCGGATCACGCGAATACGCAGTATTTT. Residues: CASRITADHANTQYF.

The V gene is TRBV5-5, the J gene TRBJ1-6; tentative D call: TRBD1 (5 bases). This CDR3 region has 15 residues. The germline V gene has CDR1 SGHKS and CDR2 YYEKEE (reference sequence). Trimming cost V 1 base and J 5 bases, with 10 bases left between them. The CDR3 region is CASSLSGRDNSPLHF. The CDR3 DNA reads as TGTGCCAGCAGCTTGTCAGGGAGGGATAATTCACCCCTCCACTTT.

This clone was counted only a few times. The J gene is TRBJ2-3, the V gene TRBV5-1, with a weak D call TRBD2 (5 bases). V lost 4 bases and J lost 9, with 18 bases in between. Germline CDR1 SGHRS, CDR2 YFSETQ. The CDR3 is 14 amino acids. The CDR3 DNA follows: TGCGCCAGCAGCACTAGTTTCCTGGAAGGAACGCAGTATTTT. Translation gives CASSTSFLEGTQYF.

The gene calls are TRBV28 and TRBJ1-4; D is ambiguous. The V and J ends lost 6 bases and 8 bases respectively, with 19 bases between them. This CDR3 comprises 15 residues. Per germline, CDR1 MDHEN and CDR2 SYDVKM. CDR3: CASSLRWRAREKLFF. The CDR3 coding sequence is TGTGCCAGCAGCCTCAGGTGGAGGGCACGGGAAAAACTGTTTTTT.

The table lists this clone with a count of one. In nucleotides, the CDR3 is TGTGCCAGCAGTTTAGCGGCTGACGAGCAGTACTTC. Protein: CASSLAADEQYF. The chain couples TRBV12-3 or TRBV12-4 to TRBJ2-7, with D unresolved. There are 12 residues in the CDR3. Trimming took 0 bases from V and 5 from J, leaving 5 bases between them.

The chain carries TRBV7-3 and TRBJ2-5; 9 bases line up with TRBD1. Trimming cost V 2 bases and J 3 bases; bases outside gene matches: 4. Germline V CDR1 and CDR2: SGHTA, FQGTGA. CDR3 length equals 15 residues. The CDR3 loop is CASSLLGTGKETQYF. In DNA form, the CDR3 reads TGTGCCAGCAGCTTACTAGGGACAGGGAAAGAGACCCAGTACTTC.

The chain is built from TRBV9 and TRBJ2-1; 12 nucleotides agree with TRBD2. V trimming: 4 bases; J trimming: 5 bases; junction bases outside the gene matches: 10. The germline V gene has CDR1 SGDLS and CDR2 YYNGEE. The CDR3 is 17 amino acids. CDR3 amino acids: CASSLRLAGARDNEQFF. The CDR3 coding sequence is TGTGCCAGCAGCTTAAGACTAGCGGGAGCCCGTGACAATGAGCAGTTCTTC.

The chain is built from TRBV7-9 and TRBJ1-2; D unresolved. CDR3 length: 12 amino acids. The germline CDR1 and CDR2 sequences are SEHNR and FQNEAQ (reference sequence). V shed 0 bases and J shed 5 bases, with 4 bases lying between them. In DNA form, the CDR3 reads TGTGCCAGCAGCTTAGCGGAGTATGGCTACACCTTC. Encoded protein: CASSLAEYGYTF.

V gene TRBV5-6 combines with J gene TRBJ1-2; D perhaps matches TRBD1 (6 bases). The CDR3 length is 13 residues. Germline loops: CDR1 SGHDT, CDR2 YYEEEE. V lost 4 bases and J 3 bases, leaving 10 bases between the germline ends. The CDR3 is CASSPTGHYGYTF. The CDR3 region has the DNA TGTGCCAGCAGCCCTACAGGGCACTATGGCTACACCTTC.

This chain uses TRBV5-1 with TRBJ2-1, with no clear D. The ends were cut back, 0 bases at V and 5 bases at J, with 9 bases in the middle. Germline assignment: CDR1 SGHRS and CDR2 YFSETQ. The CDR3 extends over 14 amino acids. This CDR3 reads CASSLARSDNEQFF. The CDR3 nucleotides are TGCGCCAGCAGCTTGGCCAGGTCGGACAATGAGCAGTTCTTC.

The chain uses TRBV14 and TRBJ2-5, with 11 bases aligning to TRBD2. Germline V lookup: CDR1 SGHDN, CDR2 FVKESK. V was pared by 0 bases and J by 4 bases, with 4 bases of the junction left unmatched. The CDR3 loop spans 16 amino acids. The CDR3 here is CASSQDGLAGTETQYF. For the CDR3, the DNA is TGTGCCAGCAGCCAAGACGGACTAGCGGGTACAGAGACCCAGTACTTC.

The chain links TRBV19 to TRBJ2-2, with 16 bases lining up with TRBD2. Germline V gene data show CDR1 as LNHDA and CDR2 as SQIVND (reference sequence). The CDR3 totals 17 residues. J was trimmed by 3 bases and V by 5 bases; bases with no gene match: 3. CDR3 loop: CASSQGLAGGDTGELFF. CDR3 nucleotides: TGTGCCAGTAGTCAGGGACTAGCGGGGGGGGACACCGGGGAGCTGTTTTTT.

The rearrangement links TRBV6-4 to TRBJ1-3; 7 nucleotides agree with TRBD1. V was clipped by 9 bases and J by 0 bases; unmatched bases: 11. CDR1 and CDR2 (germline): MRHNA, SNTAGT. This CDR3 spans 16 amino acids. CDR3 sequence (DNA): TGTGCCAGTTGGATGGACAGGTCGTGCTCTGGAAACACCATATATTTT. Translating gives CASWMDRSCSGNTIYF.

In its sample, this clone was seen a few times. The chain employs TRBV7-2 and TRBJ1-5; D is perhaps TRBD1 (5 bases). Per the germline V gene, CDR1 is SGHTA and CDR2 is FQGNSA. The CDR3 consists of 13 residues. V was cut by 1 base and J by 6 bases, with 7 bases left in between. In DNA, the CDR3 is TGTGCCAGCAGCTTAGGGAGGGGTCAGCCCCAGCATTTT. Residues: CASSLGRGQPQHF. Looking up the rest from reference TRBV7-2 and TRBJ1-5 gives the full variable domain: GAGVSQSPSNKVTEKGKDVELRCDPISGHTALYWYRQSLGQGLEFLIYFQGNSAPDKSGLPSDRFSAERTGGSVSTLTIQRTQQEDSAVYLCASSLGRGQPQHFGDGTRLSIL.

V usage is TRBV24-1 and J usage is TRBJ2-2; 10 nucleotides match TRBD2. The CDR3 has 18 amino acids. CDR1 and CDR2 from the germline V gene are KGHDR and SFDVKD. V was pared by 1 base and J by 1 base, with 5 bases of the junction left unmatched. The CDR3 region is CATSDFLGTSVNTGELFF. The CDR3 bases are TGTGCCACCAGTGATTTCTTAGGGACTAGCGTGAACACCGGGGAGCTGTTTTTT.

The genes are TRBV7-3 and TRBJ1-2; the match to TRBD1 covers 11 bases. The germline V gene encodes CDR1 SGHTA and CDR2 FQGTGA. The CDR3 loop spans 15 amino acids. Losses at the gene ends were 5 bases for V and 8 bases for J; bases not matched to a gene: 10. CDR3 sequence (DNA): TGTGCCAGCAGCCCGGCCGGGACAGGGGGAAAAGGCTACACCTTC. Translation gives CASSPAGTGGKGYTF.

The CDR3 coding sequence is TGTGCCAGTAGTCCAGGGAGCAATCAGCCCCAGCATTTT. This codes for CASSPGSNQPQHF. This chain connects TRBV19 to TRBJ1-5; possibly TRBD1 for D (5 bases). Per germline, CDR1 LNHDA and CDR2 SQIVND (reference sequence). V lost 5 bases and J 1 base, leaving 6 bases between the germline ends. The CDR3 covers 13 residues.

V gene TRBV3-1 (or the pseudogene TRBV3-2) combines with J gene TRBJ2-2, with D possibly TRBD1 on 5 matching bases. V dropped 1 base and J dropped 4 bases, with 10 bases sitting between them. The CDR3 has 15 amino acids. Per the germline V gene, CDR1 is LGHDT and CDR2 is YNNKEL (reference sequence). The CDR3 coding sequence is TGTGCCAGCAGCCAAGTTCCAGGGTCCACCGGGGAGCTGTTTTTT. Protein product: CASSQVPGSTGELFF.

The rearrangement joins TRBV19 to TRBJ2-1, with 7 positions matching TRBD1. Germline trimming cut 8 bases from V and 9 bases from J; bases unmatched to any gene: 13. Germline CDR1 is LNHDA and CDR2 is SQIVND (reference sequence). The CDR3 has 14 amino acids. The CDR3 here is CASGQGVEIGEQFF. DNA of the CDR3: TGTGCCAGTGGGCAGGGGGTAGAGATCGGTGAGCAGTTCTTC.